The 9 T cell receptor beta chains in this list originate from one sample, sequenced in a study of identical twins (dated by TCRdb to 2016 to 2018). The library was produced with 5' RACE. The listed sequencing device is Illumina HiSeq 2000. The public reads were reprocessed in TCRdb via fastp at Q25 and MiXCR, keeping in-frame beta chains. Under each unique CDR3 protein, matching rows form one entry showing the most common genes and DNA. Within this sample are around 450,000 distinct CDR3 sequences, with 13% to 15% of them counted one time only. The ten largest make up around 0.48% of the sample. The same sample was also used in a study of yellow fever vaccine responses in identical twins.

The sequenced sample was CD4+ T cells sorted from blood. The receptors were gathered from a woman aged 18-29 years in good health.

V and J are TRBV29-1 and TRBJ2-1; a possible D gene is TRBD1 (6 bases). V was clipped by 3 bases and J by 7 bases, with 13 bases between them. The CDR3 spans 13 residues. Germline CDR1 SQVTM, CDR2 ANQGSEA. The DNA for the CDR3 is TGCAGCGTTGATACTCGAGGGACAAATGAGCAGTTCTTC. Its protein is CSVDTRGTNEQFF.

The chain is built from TRBV20-1 and TRBJ2-5; D remains unclear. The CDR3 is made up of 14 amino acids. Trimming took off 5 bases at V and 4 bases at J, with 17 bases between the two ends. CDR1 is DFQATT and CDR2 is SNEGSKA in the germline V gene (reference sequence). The CDR3 nucleotides are TGCAGTGCTCCAACCCCCGAGATTAGAGAGACCCAGTACTTC. It encodes CSAPTPEIRETQYF.

This clonotype showed up many times. The rearrangement links TRBV5-1 to TRBJ1-2; TRBD1 matches at 8 bases. Germline V CDR1 and CDR2: SGHRS, YFSETQ. This CDR3 is 14 amino acids long. The V segment lost 3 bases and the J segment 8 bases; nucleotides outside the gene matches: 9. The CDR3 region has the DNA TGCGCCAGCAGCTCTTCCGGGACAGGAGGCGGCTACACCTTC. Its protein is CASSSSGTGGGYTF.

As for this clonotype: A single base separates this from a much larger clone, so it may be a read error. This chain links TRBV12-3 or TRBV12-4 with TRBJ2-3; the D call may be TRBD1 or TRBD2 (5 bases each). V lost 6 bases, J lost 5 bases, and 18 bases lay in between. This CDR3 contains 15 residues. This CDR3 is CASRRRDAAVDTQYF. The CDR3 nucleotides are TGTGCCAGCAGGCGCCGGGACGCCGCGGTAGATACGCAGTATTTT.

Many counts were recorded for this clonotype. The chain employs TRBV5-1 and TRBJ2-3; weak D call: TRBD2 (6 bases). Germline CDR1 is SGHRS and CDR2 is YFSETQ. V lost 0 bases and J lost 4, with 12 bases in between. The CDR3 has 15 amino acids. For the CDR3, the DNA is TGCGCCAGCAGCTTGGATGCAGGGAGGTCAGATACGCAGTATTTT. This translates into CASSLDAGRSDTQYF.

V usage is TRBV7-9 and J usage is TRBJ1-2; D perhaps matches TRBD1 (5 bases). The CDR3 totals 12 residues. V was pared by 7 bases and J by 7 bases, with 13 bases between. Germline values: CDR1 SEHNR, CDR2 FQNEAQ (reference sequence). CDR3 sequence: CASTSGGGGYTF. The CDR3 bases are TGTGCCAGCACGTCGGGGGGAGGTGGCTACACCTTC.

This clonotype was recorded a few times. The chain combines TRBV20-1 with TRBJ1-6; no clear D. Trimming removed 2 bases from V and 10 bases from J, with 15 bases in between. This CDR3 has 14 amino acids. The germline gives CDR1 DFQATT, CDR2 SNEGSKA (reference sequence). The CDR3 DNA reads as TGCAGTGCTAGATCCCCCGGGCGAGACTCACCCCTCCACTTT. Protein sequence: CSARSPGRDSPLHF.

This clonotype was detected a few times. This chain uses TRBV24-1 with TRBJ2-1, with 14 nucleotides matching TRBD2. The length of the CDR3 is 17 residues. V lost 4 bases to trimming and J lost 10 bases; unmatched junction nucleotides: 11. Germline V gives CDR1 KGHDR, CDR2 SFDVKD. In DNA form, the CDR3 reads TGTGCCACCAGTGACTCGGGACTAGCGGGAGTACCTGAAGAGCAGTTCTTC. It is translated as CATSDSGLAGVPEEQFF.

This clonotype was detected ten times or more. This chain connects TRBV12-3 or TRBV12-4 to TRBJ1-1; no clear D. Trimming shortened V by 3 bases and J by 1 base, and 3 bases separated the two germline ends. The CDR3 covers 12 residues. For the CDR3, the DNA is TGTGCCAGCAGTTTTTGGAACACTGAAGCTTTCTTT. Amino acid sequence: CASSFWNTEAFF.